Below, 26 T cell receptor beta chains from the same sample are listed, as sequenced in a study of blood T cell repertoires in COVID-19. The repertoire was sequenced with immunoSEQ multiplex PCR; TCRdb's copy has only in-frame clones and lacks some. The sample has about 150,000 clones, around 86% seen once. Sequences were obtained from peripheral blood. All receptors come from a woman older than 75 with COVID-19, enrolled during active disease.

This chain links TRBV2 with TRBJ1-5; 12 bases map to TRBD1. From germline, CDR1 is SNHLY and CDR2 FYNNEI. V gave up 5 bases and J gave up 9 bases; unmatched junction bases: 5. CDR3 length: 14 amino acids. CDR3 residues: CASSLGTGGRPQHF. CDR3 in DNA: TGTGCCAGCAGTTTGGGGACAGGGGGCCGGCCCCAGCATTTT.

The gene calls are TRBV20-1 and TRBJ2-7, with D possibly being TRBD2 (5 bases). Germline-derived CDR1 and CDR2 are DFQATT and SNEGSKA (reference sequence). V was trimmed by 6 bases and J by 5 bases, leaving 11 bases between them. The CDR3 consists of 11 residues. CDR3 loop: CSAERANEQYF. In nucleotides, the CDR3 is TGCAGTGCCGAGAGGGCAAACGAGCAGTACTTC.

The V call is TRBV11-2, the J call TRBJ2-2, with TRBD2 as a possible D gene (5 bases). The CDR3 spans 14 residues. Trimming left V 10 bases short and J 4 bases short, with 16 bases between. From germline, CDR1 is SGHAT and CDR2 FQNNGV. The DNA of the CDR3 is TGTGCCACTTCGGTCCTAGGGAGCACCGGGGAGCTGTTTTTT. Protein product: CATSVLGSTGELFF. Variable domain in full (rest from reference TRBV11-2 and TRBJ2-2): EAGVAQSPRYKIIEKRQSVAFWCNPISGHATLYWYQQILGQGPKLLIQFQNNGVVDDSQLPKDRFSAERLKGVDSTLKIQPAKLEDSAVYLCATSVLGSTGELFFGEGSRLTVL.

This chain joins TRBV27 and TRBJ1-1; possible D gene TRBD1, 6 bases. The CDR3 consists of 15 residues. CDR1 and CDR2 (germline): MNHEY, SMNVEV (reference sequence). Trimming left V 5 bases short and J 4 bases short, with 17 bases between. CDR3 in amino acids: CASSRQVSSGTEAFF. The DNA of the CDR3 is TGTGCCAGCAGTCGACAGGTCTCCAGCGGCACTGAAGCTTTCTTT.

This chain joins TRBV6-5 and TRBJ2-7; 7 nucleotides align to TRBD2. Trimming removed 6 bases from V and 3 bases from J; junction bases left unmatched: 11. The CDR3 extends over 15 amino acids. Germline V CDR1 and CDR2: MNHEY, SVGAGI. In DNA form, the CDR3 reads TGTGCCAGCAGACGATTCGGCGGGAGTGGCTACGAGCAGTACTTC. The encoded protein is CASRRFGGSGYEQYF.

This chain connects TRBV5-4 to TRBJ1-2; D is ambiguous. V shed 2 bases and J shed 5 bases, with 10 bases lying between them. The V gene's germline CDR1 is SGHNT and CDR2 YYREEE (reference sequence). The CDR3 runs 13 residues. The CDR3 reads CASSFEAGYGYTF. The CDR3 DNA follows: TGTGCCAGCAGCTTTGAGGCGGGGTATGGCTACACCTTC.

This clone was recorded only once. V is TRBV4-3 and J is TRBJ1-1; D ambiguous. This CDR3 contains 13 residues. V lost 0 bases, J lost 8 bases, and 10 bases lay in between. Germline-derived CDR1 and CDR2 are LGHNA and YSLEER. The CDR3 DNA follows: TGCGCCAGCAGCCAAGATCGGCAGACAGAAGCTTTCTTT. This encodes CASSQDRQTEAFF.

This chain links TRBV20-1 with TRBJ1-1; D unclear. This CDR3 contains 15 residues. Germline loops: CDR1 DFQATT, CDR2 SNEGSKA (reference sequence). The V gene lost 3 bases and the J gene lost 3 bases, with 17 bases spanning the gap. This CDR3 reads CSASLPGRWDTEAFF. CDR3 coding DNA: TGCAGTGCTAGTTTGCCAGGCCGTTGGGACACTGAAGCTTTCTTT.

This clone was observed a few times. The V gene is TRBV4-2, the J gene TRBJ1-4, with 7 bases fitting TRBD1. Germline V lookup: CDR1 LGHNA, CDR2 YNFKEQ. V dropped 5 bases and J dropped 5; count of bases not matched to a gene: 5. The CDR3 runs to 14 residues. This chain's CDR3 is CASSARDSNEKLFF. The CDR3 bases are TGTGCCAGCAGCGCCCGGGACAGCAATGAAAAACTGTTTTTT.

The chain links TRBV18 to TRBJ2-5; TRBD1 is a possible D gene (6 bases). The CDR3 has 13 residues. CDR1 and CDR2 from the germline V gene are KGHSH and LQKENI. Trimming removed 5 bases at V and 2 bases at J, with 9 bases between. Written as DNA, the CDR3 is TGTGCCAGCTCATCAGGACAGCAAGAGACCCAGTACTTC. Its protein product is CASSSGQQETQYF. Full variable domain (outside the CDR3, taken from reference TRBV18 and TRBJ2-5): NAGVMQNPRHLVRRRGQEARLRCSPMKGHSHVYWYRQLPEEGLKFMVYLQKENIIDESGMPKERFSAEFPKEGPSILRIQQVVRGDSAAYFCASSSGQQETQYFGPGTRLLVL.

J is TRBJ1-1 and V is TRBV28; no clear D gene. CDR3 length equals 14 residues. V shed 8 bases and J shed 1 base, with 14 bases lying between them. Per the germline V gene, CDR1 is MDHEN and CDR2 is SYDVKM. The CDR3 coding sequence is TGTGCCAGCTTCCCGGGGTCTCCGAACACTGAAGCTTTCTTT. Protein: CASFPGSPNTEAFF.

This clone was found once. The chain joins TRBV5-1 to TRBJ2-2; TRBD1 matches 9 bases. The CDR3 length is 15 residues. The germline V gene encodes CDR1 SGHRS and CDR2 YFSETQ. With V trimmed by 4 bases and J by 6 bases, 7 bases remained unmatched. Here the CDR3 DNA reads TGCGCCAGCAGCCACGGACAGGGGCGGTCCGGGGAGCTGTTTTTT. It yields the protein CASSHGQGRSGELFF.

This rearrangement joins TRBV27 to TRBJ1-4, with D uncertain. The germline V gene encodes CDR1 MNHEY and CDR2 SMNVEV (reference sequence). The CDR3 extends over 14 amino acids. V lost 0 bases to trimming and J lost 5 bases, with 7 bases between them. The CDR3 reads CASSLSQLNEKLFF. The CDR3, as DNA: TGTGCCAGCAGTTTATCTCAGTTGAATGAAAAACTGTTTTTT. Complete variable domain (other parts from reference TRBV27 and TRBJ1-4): EAQVTQNPRYLITVTGKKLTVTCSQNMNHEYMSWYRQDPGLGLRQIYYSMNVEVTDKGDVPEGYKVSRKEKRNFPLILESPSPNQTSLYFCASSLSQLNEKLFFGSGTQLSVL.

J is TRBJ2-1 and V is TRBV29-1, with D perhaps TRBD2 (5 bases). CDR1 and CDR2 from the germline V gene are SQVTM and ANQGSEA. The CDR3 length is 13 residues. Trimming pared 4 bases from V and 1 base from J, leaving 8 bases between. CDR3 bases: TGCAGCGTTGGGGAGCGGTCCTACAATGAGCAGTTCTTC. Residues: CSVGERSYNEQFF.

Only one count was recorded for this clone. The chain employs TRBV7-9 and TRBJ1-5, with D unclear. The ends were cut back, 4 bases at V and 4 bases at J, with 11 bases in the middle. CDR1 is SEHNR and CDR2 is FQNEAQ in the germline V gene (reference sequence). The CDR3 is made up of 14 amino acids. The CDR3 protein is CASSSAPRNQPQHF. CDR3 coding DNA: TGTGCCAGCAGCTCAGCCCCGAGGAATCAGCCCCAGCATTTT.

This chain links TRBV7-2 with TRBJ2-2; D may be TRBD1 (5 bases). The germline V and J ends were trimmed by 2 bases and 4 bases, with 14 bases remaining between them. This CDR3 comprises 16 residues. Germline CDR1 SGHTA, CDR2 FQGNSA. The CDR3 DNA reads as TGTGCCAGCAGCTTACACCCAGGGCGAGGCACCGGGGAGCTGTTTTTT. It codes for CASSLHPGRGTGELFF.

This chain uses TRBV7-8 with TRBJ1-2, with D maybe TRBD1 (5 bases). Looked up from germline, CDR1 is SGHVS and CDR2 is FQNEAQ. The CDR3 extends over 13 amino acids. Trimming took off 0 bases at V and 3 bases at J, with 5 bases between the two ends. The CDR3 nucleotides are TGTGCCAGCAGCTTAGCCAGGGACTATGGCTACACCTTC. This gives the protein CASSLARDYGYTF.

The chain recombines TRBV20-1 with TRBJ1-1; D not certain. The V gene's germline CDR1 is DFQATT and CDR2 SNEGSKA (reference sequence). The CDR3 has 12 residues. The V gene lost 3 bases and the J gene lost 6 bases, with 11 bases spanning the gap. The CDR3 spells CSASSGFSEAFF. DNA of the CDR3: TGCAGTGCTAGTTCGGGGTTTTCTGAAGCTTTCTTT.

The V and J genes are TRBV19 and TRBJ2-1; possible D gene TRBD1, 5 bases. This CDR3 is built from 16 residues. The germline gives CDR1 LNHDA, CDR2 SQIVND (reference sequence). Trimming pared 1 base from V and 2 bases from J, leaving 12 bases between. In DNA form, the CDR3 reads TGTGCCAGTAGTATAGGACCAGGGAACCCCTACAATGAGCAGTTCTTC. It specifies CASSIGPGNPYNEQFF.

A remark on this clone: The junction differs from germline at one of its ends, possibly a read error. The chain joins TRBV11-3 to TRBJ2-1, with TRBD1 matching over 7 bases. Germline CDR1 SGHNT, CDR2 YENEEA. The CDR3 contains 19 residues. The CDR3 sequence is CASSLGPGQPKNQYNGQFF. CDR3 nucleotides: TGTGCCAGCAGCTTAGGCCCGGGACAGCCCAAGAACCAATACAATGGGCAGTTCTTC.

CDR3 sequence reads: CASSSRLEGRNNEQFF. DNA for the CDR3: TGTGCCAGCAGCTCCAGACTTGAAGGTCGGAACAATGAGCAGTTCTTC. V and J are TRBV11-2 and TRBJ2-1; no reliable D call. Germline CDR1 is SGHAT and CDR2 is FQNNGV. The CDR3 covers 16 residues. V was pared by 4 bases and J by 5 bases, with 18 bases between.

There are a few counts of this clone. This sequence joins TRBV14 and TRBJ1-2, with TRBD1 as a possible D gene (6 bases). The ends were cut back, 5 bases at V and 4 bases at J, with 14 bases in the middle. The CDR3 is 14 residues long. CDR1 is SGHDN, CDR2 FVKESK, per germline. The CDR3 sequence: CASSTRTGTYGYTF. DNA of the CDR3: TGTGCCAGCAGCACCCGAACAGGGACCTATGGCTACACCTTC.

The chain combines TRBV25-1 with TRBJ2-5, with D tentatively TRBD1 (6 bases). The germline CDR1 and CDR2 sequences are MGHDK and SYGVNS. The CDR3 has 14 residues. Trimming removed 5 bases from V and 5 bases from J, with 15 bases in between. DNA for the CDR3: TGTGCCAGCAGTTCACAGGGAGCTCGGGAGACCCAGTACTTC. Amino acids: CASSSQGARETQYF.

The CDR3 loop is CASSAHLDYEQYF. CDR3 bases: TGTGCCAGCAGCGCACATCTAGACTACGAGCAGTACTTC. This chain joins TRBV7-2 and TRBJ2-7; D remains ambiguous. Trimming took off 5 bases at V and 3 bases at J, with 11 bases between the two ends. The CDR3 is 13 residues long. Looked up from germline, CDR1 is SGHTA and CDR2 is FQGNSA.

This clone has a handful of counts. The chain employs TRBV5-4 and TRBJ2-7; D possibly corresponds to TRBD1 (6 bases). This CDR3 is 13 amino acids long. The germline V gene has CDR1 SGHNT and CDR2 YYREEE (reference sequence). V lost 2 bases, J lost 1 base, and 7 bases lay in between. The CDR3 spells CASSFTGSYEQYF. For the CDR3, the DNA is TGTGCCAGCAGCTTTACAGGGTCCTACGAGCAGTACTTC.

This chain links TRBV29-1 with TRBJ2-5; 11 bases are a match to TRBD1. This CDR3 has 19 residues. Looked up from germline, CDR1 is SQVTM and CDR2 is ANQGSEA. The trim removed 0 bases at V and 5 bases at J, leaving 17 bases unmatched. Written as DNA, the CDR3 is TGCAGCGTTGAAGAACCCGGGACAGGGGGTCCCGGAAAGGGGGAGACCCAGTACTTC. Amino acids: CSVEEPGTGGPGKGETQYF.